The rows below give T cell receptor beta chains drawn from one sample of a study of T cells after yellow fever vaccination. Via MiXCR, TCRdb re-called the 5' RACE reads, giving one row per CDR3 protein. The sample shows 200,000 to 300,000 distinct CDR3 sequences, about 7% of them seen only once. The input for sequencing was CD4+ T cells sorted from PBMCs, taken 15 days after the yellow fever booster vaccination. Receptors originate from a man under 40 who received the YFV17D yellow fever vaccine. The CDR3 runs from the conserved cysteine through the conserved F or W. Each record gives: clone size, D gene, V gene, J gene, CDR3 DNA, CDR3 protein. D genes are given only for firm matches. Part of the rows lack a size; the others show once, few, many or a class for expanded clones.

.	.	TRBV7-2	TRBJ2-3	TGTGCCAGCAGCCTACATAACACAGATACGCAGTATTTT	CASSLHNTDTQYF
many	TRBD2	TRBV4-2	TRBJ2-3	TGTGCCAGCAGCCAAGGGAGCGGGAGGCTGGCAGATACGCAGTATTTT	CASSQGSGRLADTQYF
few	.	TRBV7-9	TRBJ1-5	TGTGCCAGCAGCTTAGACAGTGTGGATCAGCCCCAGCATTTT	CASSLDSVDQPQHF
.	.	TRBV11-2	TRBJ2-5	TGTGCCAGCAGCTTAAGGGGAGTGGACCCTTGGGCGGAAGAGACCCAGTACTTC	CASSLRGVDPWAEETQYF
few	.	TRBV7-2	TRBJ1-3	TGTGCCAGCAGCTTTGCAGGGACATCTGGAAACACCATATATTTT	CASSFAGTSGNTIYF
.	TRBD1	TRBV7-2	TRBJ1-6	TGTGCCAGCAGCGCAGACAGGGTATCAGGTTCACCCCTCCACTTT	CASSADRVSGSPLHF
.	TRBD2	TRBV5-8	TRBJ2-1	TGTGCCAGCAGCTTTTATGCGGGAGCAAGGAATGAGCAGTTCTTC	CASSFYAGARNEQFF
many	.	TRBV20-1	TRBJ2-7	TGCAGTGCTACTTCGGGACCCTTTTTCCACGAGCAGTACTTC	CSATSGPFFHEQYF
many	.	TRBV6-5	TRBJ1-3	TGTGCCAGCAGTTTGAGAGGAAACACCATATATTTT	CASSLRGNTIYF
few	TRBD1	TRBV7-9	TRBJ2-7	TGTGCCAGCAGCTTCCTCCCGGGACAGGGCGACGAGCAGTACTTC	CASSFLPGQGDEQYF
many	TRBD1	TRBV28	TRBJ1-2	TGTGCCAGCAGAACGGGACAGGGTAACTATGGCTACACCTTC	CASRTGQGNYGYTF
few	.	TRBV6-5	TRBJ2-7	TGTGCCAGCAGGTATAGGACTGCAAATTCCTACGAGCAGTACTTC	CASRYRTANSYEQYF
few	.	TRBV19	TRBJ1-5	TGTGCCAGTAGCCGAGACAAATTAAATCAGCCCCAGCATTTT	CASSRDKLNQPQHF
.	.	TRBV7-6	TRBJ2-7	TGTGCCAGCAGCACAGGTATTGGGCAGTACTTC	CASSTGIGQYF
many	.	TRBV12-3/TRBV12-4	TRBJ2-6	TGTGCCAGCAGTTATCCTGGGGCCAACGTCCTGACTTTC	CASSYPGANVLTF
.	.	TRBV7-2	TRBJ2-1	TGTGCCAGCAGCTTAGCATTCGTGGTGGGGTACAATGAGCAGTTCTTC	CASSLAFVVGYNEQFF
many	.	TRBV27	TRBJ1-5	TGTGCCTCCTGCTCGCCCAGCCATAGCAATCAGCCCCAGCATTTT	CASCSPSHSNQPQHF